The 16 T cell receptor beta chains below all came from one sample that was sequenced in a study of T cells in localized non-small cell lung cancer. Assay: immunoSEQ multiplex PCR; the TCRdb copy retains only in-frame clones and omits some. Of around 26,000 clones listed, over 75% are singletons. Sequencing used peripheral blood, obtained before any cancer treatment. The source is a man between 40 and 70 years old with stage III squamous cell lung carcinoma.

This chain uses TRBV7-8 with TRBJ2-1; D may be TRBD2 (7 bases). The CDR3 is 17 residues long. Germline values: CDR1 SGHVS, CDR2 FQNEAQ. The V gene lost 3 bases and the J gene lost 1 base, with 16 bases spanning the gap. Written as DNA, the CDR3 is TGTGCCAGCAGCTTCTCCCCCGGGGGGCTGTCCTACAATGAGCAGTTCTTC. It yields the protein CASSFSPGGLSYNEQFF.

This sequence joins TRBV7-6 and TRBJ2-1, with no clear D. The V end lost 2 bases, the J end lost 11 bases, and 13 bases lay between the germline ends. The germline V gene encodes CDR1 SGHVS and CDR2 FNYEAQ. The length of the CDR3 is 13 residues. The CDR3 sequence: CASSLSHSEKQFF. CDR3 coding DNA: TGTGCCAGCAGCTTATCGCACTCTGAAAAGCAGTTCTTC.

This clone was observed a handful of times. This chain connects TRBV7-6 to TRBJ1-1; possible D gene TRBD1, 5 bases. CDR3 size: 14 residues. The germline V gene encodes CDR1 SGHVS and CDR2 FNYEAQ. Trimming took 2 bases from V and 3 from J, leaving 10 bases between them. CDR3 in amino acids: CASSLYGGDTEAFF. CDR3 in DNA: TGTGCCAGCAGCTTATATGGGGGGGACACTGAAGCTTTCTTT.

The chain joins TRBV6-6 to TRBJ1-2; D gene ambiguous. The CDR3 loop spans 13 amino acids. In germline, CDR1 is MNHNY, CDR2 SVGAGI (reference sequence). The germline V and J ends were trimmed by 2 bases and 4 bases, with 8 bases remaining between them. CDR3: CASSYNSVYGYTF. The CDR3 DNA is TGTGCCAGCAGTTACAACAGTGTCTATGGCTACACCTTC.

The CDR3 sequence: CASSPKGQDEKLFF. The CDR3 coding sequence is TGCGCCAGCAGCCCCAAGGGTCAAGATGAAAAACTGTTTTTT. The gene calls are TRBV5-1 and TRBJ1-4, with D unclear. The CDR3 contains 14 residues. V was trimmed by 4 bases and J by 6 bases, leaving 13 bases between them. Germline V gene lookup returns CDR1 SGHRS and CDR2 YFSETQ.

The chain uses TRBV5-4 and TRBJ2-5; TRBD2 aligns across 10 bases. J was trimmed by 6 bases and V by 0 bases; bases with no gene match: 17. This CDR3 is built from 19 residues. CDR1 is SGHNT, CDR2 YYREEE, per germline (reference sequence). CDR3 in DNA: TGTGCCAGCAGCTTGGTGGGGGACCTACTAGCGGGGACCTCGAAGACCCAGTACTTC. This codes for CASSLVGDLLAGTSKTQYF.

A few counts support this clone. The rearrangement uses TRBV6-6 and TRBJ2-7; TRBD2 matches at 10 bases. Looked up from germline, CDR1 is MNHNY and CDR2 is SVGAGI (reference sequence). The CDR3 runs 12 residues. Trimming at V came to 7 bases and at J to 6 bases, leaving 3 bases not matched to a gene. CDR3 sequence (DNA): TGTGCCAGCACTAGCGGGAGTGGCGAGCAGTACTTC. This translates into CASTSGSGEQYF.

This clone showed up just once. The chain couples TRBV15 to TRBJ2-5; weak D call: TRBD1 (6 bases). The CDR3 totals 14 residues. Trimming pared 5 bases from V and 5 bases from J, leaving 15 bases between. Per the germline V gene, CDR1 is LNHNV and CDR2 is YYDKDF (reference sequence). As DNA, the CDR3 is TGTGCCACCAGCTTCGAACAGGGCAGCGAGACCCAGTACTTC. It codes for CATSFEQGSETQYF.

This chain links TRBV9 with TRBJ2-5, with 7 bases lining up with TRBD2. The CDR3 length is 16 residues. In germline, CDR1 is SGDLS, CDR2 YYNGEE. The V gene end was trimmed by 0 bases and the J gene end by 5 bases; junction bases not matched to a gene: 10. The CDR3 loop reads CASSVAGGGPQETQYF. CDR3 bases: TGTGCCAGCAGCGTAGCGGGCGGGGGTCCACAGGAGACCCAGTACTTC.

This clone has only one observation. V gene TRBV30 combines with J gene TRBJ1-5; TRBD1 matches 10 bases. Trimming took 3 bases from V and 5 from J; bases not matched to a gene: 7. Germline CDR1 reads GTSNPN; CDR2 reads SVGIG (reference sequence). CDR3 size: 15 residues. CDR3 amino acids: CAWRPPGQGHQPQHF. The CDR3 DNA reads as TGTGCCTGGAGACCCCCGGGACAGGGGCATCAGCCCCAGCATTTT.

The genes are TRBV30 and TRBJ1-2; D unresolved. The CDR3 is 14 amino acids. V dropped 0 bases and J dropped 8 bases, with 16 bases sitting between them. CDR1 and CDR2 from the germline V gene are GTSNPN and SVGIG (reference sequence). In DNA, the CDR3 is TGTGCCTGGAGTGTACGCAGCGTAGCGGGAGGCTACACCTTC. Its translation is CAWSVRSVAGGYTF.

This chain links TRBV30 with TRBJ1-5; TRBD1 aligns across 11 bases. CDR1 and CDR2 (germline): GTSNPN, SVGIG (reference sequence). V trimming: 3 bases; J trimming: 6 bases; junction bases outside the gene matches: 10. The CDR3 contains 16 residues. CDR3 nucleotides: TGTGCCTGGAGCGCCAACGGACAGGGGGCGAGTCAGCCCCAGCATTTT. It encodes CAWSANGQGASQPQHF.

The chain joins TRBV7-9 to TRBJ2-1; no reliable D call. Looked up from germline, CDR1 is SEHNR and CDR2 is FQNEAQ (reference sequence). The CDR3 spans 14 residues. The germline V and J ends were trimmed by 4 bases and 6 bases, with 13 bases remaining between them. In DNA form, the CDR3 reads TGTGCCAGCAGCTCACGGGCTTCCCCCAATGAGCAGTTCTTC. Translation gives CASSSRASPNEQFF. The variable domain in full, with the rest retrieved from reference TRBV7-9 and TRBJ2-1, is DTGVSQNPRHKITKRGQNVTFRCDPISEHNRLYWYRQTLGQGPEFLTYFQNEAQLEKSRLLSDRFSAERPKGSFSTLEIQRTEQGDSAMYLCASSSRASPNEQFFGPGTRLTVL.

The genes are TRBV29-1 and TRBJ2-1, with TRBD2 as a possible D gene (7 bases). CDR3 length: 14 amino acids. Trimming removed 3 bases at V and 0 bases at J, with 9 bases between. The germline V gene has CDR1 SQVTM and CDR2 ANQGSEA. The CDR3 loop is CSVEGGLSYNEQFF. The CDR3 region has the DNA TGCAGCGTTGAGGGGGGGCTCTCCTACAATGAGCAGTTCTTC.

CDR3 loop: CASSPGTYEQYV. As DNA, the CDR3 is TGTGCCAGCTCACCAGGGACCTACGAGCAGTACGTC. The rearrangement uses TRBV18 and TRBJ2-7; D gene ambiguous. The length of the CDR3 is 12 residues. V lost 2 bases, J lost 2 bases, and 4 bases lay in between. Germline CDR1 KGHSH, CDR2 LQKENI.

The chain employs TRBV6-6 and TRBJ2-3; no clear D gene. The V gene lost 4 bases and the J gene lost 2 bases, with 16 bases spanning the gap. The germline gives CDR1 MNHNY, CDR2 SVGAGI (reference sequence). The CDR3 contains 16 residues. CDR3 region: CASSLAEVFSTDTQYF. The CDR3 nucleotides are TGTGCCAGCAGTTTGGCGGAAGTTTTCTCCACAGATACGCAGTATTTT.